This T cell receptor beta chain is drawn from a study of blood T cell repertoires in COVID-19. Study overall: Italy, Spain and the United States were the sources of the convalescent and acute COVID-19 samples. T cells, B-cell-depleted T cells, or PBMCs supplied cDNA or gDNA.

Per the germline V gene, CDR1 is LNHDA and CDR2 is SQIVND (reference sequence). Between the trimmed V and J ends, which lost 7 bases and 1 base, there was a span of 25 bases. The CDR3 spans 18 residues. Per the original methods: Cell counts per sample came from amplifying reference gene primers. Generated by immunoSEQ multiplex PCR, the TCRdb table keeps only in-frame clones and is missing some. From that table come the V and J calls and clone size; the DNA was used to work out D and trimming. The sample gives 380,000 or so clones, about 89% of which show up once; roughly 1.2% is in the top ten. The sample taken for sequencing was peripheral blood. The V gene is TRBV19, the J gene TRBJ1-1, with D maybe TRBD1 (5 bases). The sequence came from a middle-aged man with acute or convalescent COVID-19. CDR3 nucleotides: TGTGCCAGTACCGTTACAAGGGGACTGGCAGTCGAGAACACTGAAGCTTTCTTT. It codes for CASTVTRGLAVENTEAFF.